This entry concerns a single T cell receptor (beta chain). TCRdb independently ran MiXCR on the RT-PCR reads; one entry per CDR3 protein. The table includes about 680,000 distinct CDR3 sequences, approximately 15% detected once. Germline V lookup: CDR1 GTSNPN, CDR2 SVGIG (reference sequence). V shed 1 base and J shed 0 bases, with 7 bases lying between them. The CDR3 totals 14 residues. This sequence joins TRBV30 and TRBJ2-1; D might be TRBD2 (5 bases). This TCR was recovered from a female donor in good health, serving as a healthy control. Sequencing was done on a sample of memory CD4+ T cells from blood. CDR3 in amino acids: CAWSGGSSYNEQFF. The DNA for the CDR3 is TGTGCCTGGAGTGGTGGGAGCTCCTACAATGAGCAGTTCTTC.